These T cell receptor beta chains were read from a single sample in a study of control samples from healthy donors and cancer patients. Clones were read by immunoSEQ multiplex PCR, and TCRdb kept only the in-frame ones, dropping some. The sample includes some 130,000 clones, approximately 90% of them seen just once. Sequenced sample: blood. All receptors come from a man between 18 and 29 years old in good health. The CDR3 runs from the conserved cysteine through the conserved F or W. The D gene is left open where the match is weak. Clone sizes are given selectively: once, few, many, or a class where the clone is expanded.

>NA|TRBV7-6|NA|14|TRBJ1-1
TGTGCCAGCAGCTTAGAATGGGGTGGCACTGAAGCTTTCTTT
CASSLEWGGTEAFF
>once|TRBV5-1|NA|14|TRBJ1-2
TGCGCCAGCAGCTTGGATAGGCCAAACTATGGCTACACCTTC
CASSLDRPNYGYTF
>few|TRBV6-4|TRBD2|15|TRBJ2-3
TGTGCCAGCAGTGAATCGGGGGGAGGAACAGATACGCAGTATTTT
CASSESGGGTDTQYF
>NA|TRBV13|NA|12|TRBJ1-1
TGTGCCAGCAGTAACAGATTCACTGAAGCTTTCTTT
CASSNRFTEAFF
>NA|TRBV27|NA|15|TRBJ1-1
TGTGCCAGTAATAGTCCACTCACAGTTTGTAGTGGAGCTTTCTTT
CASNSPLTVCSGAFF
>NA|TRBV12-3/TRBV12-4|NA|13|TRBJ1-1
TGTGCCAGCAGTGGACGTATGAACACTGAAGCTTTCTTT
CASSGRMNTEAFF
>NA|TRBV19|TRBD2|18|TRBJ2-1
TGTGCCAGTAGTATGGGGACTAGCGGGGGGAGCTCCTACAATGAGCAGTTCTTC
CASSMGTSGGSSYNEQFF
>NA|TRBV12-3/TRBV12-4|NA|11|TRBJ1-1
TGTGCCAGCAGTTTGGGCCAGGGAATCCTTTTT
CASSLGQGILF
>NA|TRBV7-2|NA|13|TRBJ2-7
TGTGCCAGCAGCTTGGACTTTTCCTACGAGCAGTACTTC
CASSLDFSYEQYF
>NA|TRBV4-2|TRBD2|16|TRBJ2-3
TGTGCCAGCAGCCAGACTAGCGGGGGGGCGGTAGATACGCAGTATTTT
CASSQTSGGAVDTQYF
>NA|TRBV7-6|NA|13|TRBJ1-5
TGTGCCAGCAGCTCAGGGTTCCATCAGCCCCAGCATTTT
CASSSGFHQPQHF
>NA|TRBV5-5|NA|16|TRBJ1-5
TGTGCCAGCAGCTTGGAAGATCTGGAAAGCAATCAGCCCCAGCATTTT
CASSLEDLESNQPQHF
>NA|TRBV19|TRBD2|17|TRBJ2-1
TGTGCCAGTAGTCCAACTAGCGGGTTAGACTCCTACAATGAGCAGTTCTTC
CASSPTSGLDSYNEQFF
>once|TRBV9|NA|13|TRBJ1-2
TGTGCCAGCAGCTTGGACAGCAACTATGGCTACACCTTC
CASSLDSNYGYTF
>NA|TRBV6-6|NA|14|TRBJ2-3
TGTGCCAGTTTACTATCGGGGGGCACAGATACGCAGTATTTT
CASLLSGGTDTQYF
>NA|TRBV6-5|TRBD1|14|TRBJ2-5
TGTGCCAGCAGTTACTCCAGGGGGCAAGAGACCCAGTACTTC
CASSYSRGQETQYF
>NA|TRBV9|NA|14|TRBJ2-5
TGTGCCAGCAGCCCGTATGACTACCAAGAGACCCAGTACTTC
CASSPYDYQETQYF
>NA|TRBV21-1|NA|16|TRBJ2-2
TGTGCCAGCAGCAAAGAGGGGCCGGCGAACACCGGGGAGCTGTTTTTT
CASSKEGPANTGELFF
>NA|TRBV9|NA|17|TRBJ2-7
TGTGCCAGCAGCTCCAACCTACGGGACGGCAGCTCCTACGAGCAGTACTTC
CASSSNLRDGSSYEQYF
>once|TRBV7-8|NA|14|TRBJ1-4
TGTGCCAGCAGCTCACGGGAGGTTAATGAAAAACTGTTTTTT
CASSSREVNEKLFF
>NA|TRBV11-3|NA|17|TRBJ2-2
TGTGCCAGCAGCTTAGAGGGGGCCAGGGGGGTCACCGGGGAGCTGTTTTTT
CASSLEGARGVTGELFF